The sample holds one count of the clone carrying this TCR beta chain. Antigen specificity is unknown. Generated by immunoSEQ multiplex PCR, the TCRdb table keeps only in-frame clones and is missing some. In the table there are 150,000 to 200,000 clones, 80% to 95% of which are singletons. This sample was taken from a study of T cell responses to AZD1222 COVID-19 vaccine. Study results and caveats: Two AZD1222 administrations were followed by greater Spike-specific TCR breadth and depth. Clonal diversity was possibly underestimated, and white British individuals and females predominated among donors. Repertoires in all cases were sampled only once the peak T cell response had passed. Reportedly, close to half of spike-specific TCRs are directed against unmutated variant regions.

Germline loops: CDR1 MNHEY, CDR2 SMNVEV (reference sequence). V gave up 0 bases and J gave up 4 bases; unmatched junction bases: 2. The CDR3 is 14 residues long. Sequenced here: peripheral blood, sampled on day 0 of AZD1222 vaccination. This receptor was taken from an adult in good health. The rearrangement uses TRBV27 and TRBJ2-7, with TRBD2 identical over 8 bases. This CDR3 reads CASSLSAGVYEQYF. CDR3 DNA: TGTGCCAGCAGTTTATCAGCGGGAGTATACGAGCAGTACTTC.